A single sample is the source of the 24 T cell receptor beta chains below, sequenced in a study of OX40 agonist ivuxolimab in advanced cancers. Method: immunoSEQ multiplex PCR; TCRdb's copy keeps in-frame clones and lacks some. The profile shows 70,000 to 95,000 clones, roughly 88% of them singletons. The sample in question was CD4+ or CD8+ T cells sorted from blood, obtained in a trial of the OX40 agonist ivuxolimab. Source of these receptors: an adult with an advanced solid tumor such as melanoma, head and neck, liver or kidney cancer.

This clone came up many times. The V gene is TRBV6-6, the J gene TRBJ1-3; D possibly corresponds to TRBD1 (5 bases). The CDR3 is made up of 14 amino acids. Germline values: CDR1 MNHNY, CDR2 SVGAGI (reference sequence). The ends were cut back, 6 bases at V and 4 bases at J, with 13 bases in the middle. CDR3 in amino acids: CASRRGAAGNTIYF. As DNA, the CDR3 is TGTGCCAGCAGGAGAGGGGCAGCAGGAAACACCATATATTTT.

This rearrangement joins TRBV6-5 to TRBJ2-2; D is ambiguous. Trimming removed 0 bases from V and 2 bases from J, with 10 bases in between. The CDR3 has 16 amino acids. Germline V gene sequence: CDR1 MNHEY, CDR2 SVGAGI. The CDR3 bases are TGTGCCAGCAGTTACTCGATGAACTCCAACACCGGGGAGCTGTTTTTT. Amino acids: CASSYSMNSNTGELFF.

The CDR3 DNA follows: TGTGCCAGCAGCTTAGCCGCGTACACTGAAGCTTTCTTT. It codes for CASSLAAYTEAFF. The chain employs TRBV7-2 and TRBJ1-1; unclear D gene. The germline V gene encodes CDR1 SGHTA and CDR2 FQGNSA. The CDR3 consists of 13 residues. V lost 0 bases to trimming and J lost 3 bases, with 5 bases between them.

The V and J genes are TRBV6-5 and TRBJ1-1, with D possibly matching TRBD1 (6 bases). Germline CDR1 reads MNHEY; CDR2 reads SVGAGI. This CDR3 spans 13 amino acids. Trimming took off 8 bases at V and 5 bases at J, with 15 bases between the two ends. The CDR3 DNA reads TGTGCCAGCGGTCCAGGGGTAGGGACTGAAGCTTTCTTT. Translated, it gives CASGPGVGTEAFF.

The chain combines TRBV5-1 with TRBJ2-3; TRBD2 matches at 14 bases. V gave up 3 bases and J gave up 3 bases; unmatched junction bases: 6. CDR3 size: 17 residues. Germline loops: CDR1 SGHRS, CDR2 YFSETQ. For the CDR3, the DNA is TGCGCCAGCAGCTCCCTGACTAGCGGGGGGGGGACAGATACGCAGTATTTT. This gives the protein CASSSLTSGGGTDTQYF.

V usage is TRBV6-6 and J usage is TRBJ1-6; D is undetermined. There are 14 residues in the CDR3. Germline assignment: CDR1 MNHNY and CDR2 SVGAGI (reference sequence). V lost 1 base to trimming and J lost 7 bases, with 8 bases between them. CDR3 nucleotides: TGTGCCAGCAGTTACTTTGAGGGCAATTCACCCCTCCACTTT. It encodes CASSYFEGNSPLHF.

V is TRBV2 and J is TRBJ1-6, with 7 positions matching TRBD1. Trimming cost V 6 bases and J 8 bases; bases outside gene matches: 7. The CDR3 loop spans 14 amino acids. The germline gives CDR1 SNHLY, CDR2 FYNNEI. The chain's CDR3 is CASSPTGTDSPLHF. CDR3 coding DNA: TGTGCCAGCAGCCCAACCGGGACAGATTCACCCCTCCACTTT.

This chain joins TRBV28 and TRBJ1-1; perhaps TRBD1 as D (6 bases). Germline V CDR1 and CDR2: MDHEN, SYDVKM. This CDR3 has 18 residues. Trimming removed 5 bases from V and 0 bases from J, with 22 bases in between. In DNA, the CDR3 is TGTGCCAGCAGTCTCTACCGTGGGGTGGACAGAATGAACACTGAAGCTTTCTTT. Translated: CASSLYRGVDRMNTEAFF.

The chain carries TRBV7-3 and TRBJ2-2; D remains ambiguous. Germline CDR1 SGHTA, CDR2 FQGTGA. V lost 5 bases and J lost 5, with 9 bases in between. CDR3 size: 13 residues. The CDR3 sequence is CASSPYGTGELFF. CDR3 DNA sequence: TGTGCCAGCAGCCCCTACGGGACCGGGGAGCTGTTTTTT.

This clone has only a few counts. J is TRBJ1-1 and V is TRBV2; TRBD1 is a possible D gene (6 bases). CDR3 size: 13 residues. V dropped 2 bases and J dropped 7 bases, with 11 bases sitting between them. The germline V gene has CDR1 SNHLY and CDR2 FYNNEI. CDR3 coding DNA: TGTGCCAGCAGTGAACACAGGGAGGGTGAAGCTTTCTTT. Encoded protein: CASSEHREGEAFF.

This clone was picked up one time. The chain couples TRBV5-6 to TRBJ2-5, with 12 bases aligning to TRBD2. Germline V CDR1 and CDR2: SGHDT, YYEEEE. The CDR3 covers 17 residues. V was pared by 4 bases and J by 5 bases, with 12 bases of the junction left unmatched. DNA of the CDR3: TGTGCCAGCAGCACGATGACTAGCGGGGGCGTGGAGGAGACCCAGTACTTC. As protein: CASSTMTSGGVEETQYF.

V and J are TRBV5-1 and TRBJ2-5; D is tentatively TRBD1 or TRBD2 (5 bases each). This CDR3 is 13 amino acids long. Germline V gene data show CDR1 as SGHRS and CDR2 as YFSETQ. Trimming left V 6 bases short and J 7 bases short, with 16 bases between. The chain's CDR3 is CASTADSGGTQYF. CDR3 in DNA: TGCGCCAGCACCGCGGACTCTGGGGGGACCCAGTACTTC.

J is TRBJ2-1 and V is TRBV27; 12 bases match TRBD2. In germline, CDR1 is MNHEY, CDR2 SMNVEV (reference sequence). The junction had 6 bases not matched to a gene; V was cut back by 4 bases and J by 8 bases. This CDR3 contains 15 residues. Here the CDR3 DNA reads TGTGCCAGCAGTTCAACTAGCGGGGGGTGGGATGAGCAGTTCTTC. It yields the protein CASSSTSGGWDEQFF.

This clone is a singleton in its sample. The DNA for the CDR3 is TGTGCCAGCAGCTTAGATAGGGGAGAGACCCAGTACTTC. Translated, it gives CASSLDRGETQYF. The V call is TRBV11-2, the J call TRBJ2-5; a possible D gene is TRBD1 (5 bases). Trimming left V 0 bases short and J 4 bases short, with 6 bases between. Per germline, CDR1 SGHAT and CDR2 FQNNGV. The CDR3 totals 13 residues.

The CDR3 is CASSRVPGLAGRTYEQYF. The CDR3 nucleotides read TGTGCCAGCAGTCGGGTTCCGGGACTAGCGGGGAGGACCTACGAGCAGTACTTC. This chain connects TRBV27 to TRBJ2-7, with 13 bases fitting TRBD2. This CDR3 contains 18 residues. The germline CDR1 and CDR2 sequences are MNHEY and SMNVEV (reference sequence). Germline trimming cut 5 bases from V and 2 bases from J; bases unmatched to any gene: 12.

In this sample, this clone turned up a few times. The rearrangement links TRBV25-1 to TRBJ1-2; D is uncertain. CDR1 and CDR2 from the germline V gene are MGHDK and SYGVNS. The ends were cut back, 3 bases at V and 2 bases at J, with 7 bases in the middle. The CDR3 is made up of 13 amino acids. The CDR3 sequence is CASSDGGNYGYTF. CDR3 bases: TGTGCCAGCAGTGACGGAGGGAACTATGGCTACACCTTC.

This clone appeared a few times. This chain uses TRBV14 with TRBJ1-1, with D hard to call. The CDR3 consists of 13 residues. Trimming stripped 1 base from V and 5 bases from J, with 8 bases between. Germline-derived CDR1 and CDR2 are SGHDN and FVKESK. In DNA form, the CDR3 reads TGTGCCAGCAGCCAAGGGGGTAGGACTGAAGCTTTCTTT. Amino acids: CASSQGGRTEAFF.

The chain combines TRBV6-6 with TRBJ2-3; 8 positions match TRBD2. CDR3 length: 14 amino acids. The germline V gene has CDR1 MNHNY and CDR2 SVGAGI (reference sequence). J lost 0 bases, V lost 5 bases, and 1 base had no gene match. CDR3 nucleotide sequence: TGTGCCAGCAGTCGGGGGGGCAGCACAGATACGCAGTATTTT. This translates into CASSRGGSTDTQYF.

The rearrangement links TRBV16 to TRBJ1-5, with D possibly being TRBD1 (5 bases). V was pared by 2 bases and J by 0 bases, with 8 bases between. Germline V gives CDR1 KGHSY, CDR2 FQNENV. The CDR3 totals 15 residues. In DNA, the CDR3 is TGTGCCAGCAGCCAAAGTGACAGTAGCAATCAGCCCCAGCATTTT. This encodes CASSQSDSSNQPQHF.

The rearrangement links TRBV2 to TRBJ1-1; 8 nucleotides align to TRBD1. Germline CDR1 reads SNHLY; CDR2 reads FYNNEI. The CDR3 is 15 residues long. The junction had 10 bases not matched to a gene; V was cut back by 5 bases and J by 5 bases. This CDR3 reads CASSLDRAGKTEAFF. The CDR3, as DNA: TGTGCCAGCAGTTTGGACAGGGCGGGAAAAACTGAAGCTTTCTTT.

This CDR3 reads CASSPTGQGARYEQYF. CDR3 nucleotides: TGTGCCAGCAGTCCTACGGGACAGGGGGCGCGTTACGAGCAGTACTTC. The V gene is TRBV27, the J gene TRBJ2-7; 12 bases are a match to TRBD1. In germline, CDR1 is MNHEY, CDR2 SMNVEV (reference sequence). Trimming took 5 bases from V and 4 from J; bases not matched to a gene: 9. The CDR3 consists of 16 residues.

The genes are TRBV7-2 and TRBJ2-3; 11 nucleotides line up with TRBD2. Germline V gives CDR1 SGHTA, CDR2 FQGNSA. After removal of 5 bases from V and 5 bases from J, the junction contained 9 bases not matched to a gene. The CDR3 is 16 amino acids. The CDR3 region is CASSILSSGGIDTQYF. As DNA, the CDR3 is TGTGCCAGCAGCATACTCTCTAGCGGGGGGATAGATACGCAGTATTTT.

In DNA form, the CDR3 reads TGTGCCAGCAGTCTAATCCCCGGGACAGCTAGGGGCTACACCTTC. Translated, it gives CASSLIPGTARGYTF. The rearrangement links TRBV6-1 to TRBJ1-2, with 7 bases identical to TRBD1. V lost 5 bases, J lost 8 bases, and 14 bases stayed unmatched. CDR1 and CDR2 from the germline V gene are MNHNS and SASEGT. CDR3 size: 15 residues.

Concerning this clone itself: Additional DNA sequences in this sample encode the identical CDR3. The CDR3 here is CASSPQPGDTQYF. Here the CDR3 DNA reads TGTGCCAGCAGCCCCCAGCCAGGGGATACGCAGTATTTT. The rearrangement links TRBV11-3 to TRBJ2-3, with D perhaps matching TRBD1 (5 bases). Looked up from germline, CDR1 is SGHNT and CDR2 is YENEEA. Trimming took 5 bases from V and 6 from J, leaving 12 bases between them. The CDR3 is 13 residues long.